A single sample is the source of the 11 T cell receptor beta chains below, sequenced in a study of cytomegalovirus exposure and HLA in healthy donors. Some clones are missing from TCRdb's copy, which holds only in-frame ones; the method was immunoSEQ multiplex PCR. The table shows 190,000 or so clones, with more than 65% occurring only once. Material: PBMCs. These receptors came from a woman aged 18 to 35 in good health and CMV-seropositive.

The rearrangement uses TRBV5-1 and TRBJ1-1, with 9 bases fitting TRBD1. The germline CDR1 and CDR2 sequences are SGHRS and YFSETQ. With V trimmed by 4 bases and J by 1 base, 5 bases remained unmatched. The CDR3 contains 15 residues. The CDR3 region is CASSATGGENTEAFF. The CDR3 DNA sequence: TGCGCCAGCAGCGCGACAGGGGGGGAGAACACTGAAGCTTTCTTT.

This chain connects TRBV5-4 to TRBJ2-7; weak D call: TRBD2 (5 bases). This CDR3 has 13 residues. V lost 3 bases to trimming and J lost 1 base, with 8 bases between them. Germline CDR1 is SGHNT and CDR2 is YYREEE (reference sequence). CDR3 coding DNA: TGTGCCAGCAGCTCCGGCGGGTCCTACGAGCAGTACTTC. Encoded protein: CASSSGGSYEQYF.

The rearrangement links TRBV11-2 to TRBJ1-5; the D is unclear. V lost 1 base and J 4 bases, leaving 11 bases between the germline ends. There are 15 residues in the CDR3. Looked up from germline, CDR1 is SGHAT and CDR2 is FQNNGV. Here the CDR3 reads CASSLGPRSNQPQHF. The CDR3 nucleotides are TGTGCCAGCAGCTTAGGCCCCCGGTCGAATCAGCCCCAGCATTTT.

The J gene is TRBJ2-3, the V gene TRBV7-2; 9 nucleotides match TRBD2. V dropped 5 bases and J dropped 1; count of bases not matched to a gene: 7. The germline V gene has CDR1 SGHTA and CDR2 FQGNSA. This CDR3 is built from 16 residues. The CDR3 bases are TGTGCCAGCAGCCTCATAGCGGGGGCTGGCACAGATACGCAGTATTTT. It specifies CASSLIAGAGTDTQYF.

The chain recombines TRBV13 with TRBJ2-1; 7 bases are a match to TRBD2. This CDR3 region has 14 residues. After removal of 5 bases from V and 3 bases from J, the junction contained 4 bases not matched to a gene. CDR1 is PRHDT and CDR2 is FYEKMQ in the germline V gene (reference sequence). CDR3: CASSASGGYNEQFF. In DNA, the CDR3 is TGTGCCAGCAGCGCCTCGGGGGGCTACAATGAGCAGTTCTTC.

The V gene is TRBV4-1, the J gene TRBJ1-1; TRBD1 aligns across 9 bases. This CDR3 comprises 14 residues. The V and J ends lost 4 bases and 1 base, in that order; junction bases with no gene match: 1. Germline V gives CDR1 MGHRA, CDR2 YSYEKL. CDR3 bases: TGCGCCAGCAGCCTGACAGGGGGGAACACTGAAGCTTTCTTT. Translating gives CASSLTGGNTEAFF.

This CDR3 reads CASRPGQGGYEQYF. The CDR3 DNA reads TGCGCCAGCAGGCCGGGACAGGGTGGCTACGAGCAGTACTTC. V usage is TRBV5-1 and J usage is TRBJ2-7, with 9 bases matching TRBD1. The CDR3 covers 14 residues. The V gene end was trimmed by 5 bases and the J gene end by 3 bases; junction bases not matched to a gene: 6. CDR1 SGHRS and CDR2 YFSETQ come from the germline V gene.

The chain employs TRBV5-6 and TRBJ1-5, with a possible D match to TRBD1 (5 bases). Trimming took 3 bases from V and 3 from J, leaving 7 bases between them. CDR1 and CDR2 (germline): SGHDT, YYEEEE. This CDR3 comprises 13 residues. The CDR3 protein is CASSWGLNQPQHF. CDR3 in DNA: TGTGCCAGCAGCTGGGGCCTCAATCAGCCCCAGCATTTT. The full variable domain, completed using reference TRBV5-6 and TRBJ1-5, is DAGVTQSPTHLIKTRGQQVTLRCSPKSGHDTVSWYQQALGQGPQFIFQYYEEEERQRGNFPDRFSGHQFPNYSSELNVNALLLGDSALYLCASSWGLNQPQHFGDGTRLSIL.

The rearrangement joins TRBV4-2 to TRBJ2-1; 7 positions agree with TRBD2. The V and J ends lost 8 bases and 0 bases, in that order; junction bases with no gene match: 4. This CDR3 region has 14 residues. Germline CDR1 LGHNA, CDR2 YNFKEQ. The CDR3 loop is CASWGGSSYNEQFF. DNA of the CDR3: TGTGCCAGCTGGGGGGGGAGCTCCTACAATGAGCAGTTCTTC.

The chain recombines TRBV10-3 with TRBJ2-7, with 8 bases matching TRBD1. The V gene's germline CDR1 is ENHRY and CDR2 SYGVKD. Trimming cost V 3 bases and J 6 bases; bases outside gene matches: 4. CDR3 length equals 13 residues. CDR3 residues: CAISDLRGREQYF. CDR3 coding DNA: TGTGCCATCAGTGACCTCAGGGGGCGCGAGCAGTACTTC.

This sequence joins TRBV5-4 and TRBJ1-6; D not resolved. There are 15 residues in the CDR3. V dropped 3 bases and J dropped 3 bases, with 10 bases sitting between them. The germline V gene encodes CDR1 SGHNT and CDR2 YYREEE (reference sequence). CDR3 bases: TGTGCCAGCAGCTGGAGGACTGACTATAATTCACCCCTCCACTTT. Residues: CASSWRTDYNSPLHF.